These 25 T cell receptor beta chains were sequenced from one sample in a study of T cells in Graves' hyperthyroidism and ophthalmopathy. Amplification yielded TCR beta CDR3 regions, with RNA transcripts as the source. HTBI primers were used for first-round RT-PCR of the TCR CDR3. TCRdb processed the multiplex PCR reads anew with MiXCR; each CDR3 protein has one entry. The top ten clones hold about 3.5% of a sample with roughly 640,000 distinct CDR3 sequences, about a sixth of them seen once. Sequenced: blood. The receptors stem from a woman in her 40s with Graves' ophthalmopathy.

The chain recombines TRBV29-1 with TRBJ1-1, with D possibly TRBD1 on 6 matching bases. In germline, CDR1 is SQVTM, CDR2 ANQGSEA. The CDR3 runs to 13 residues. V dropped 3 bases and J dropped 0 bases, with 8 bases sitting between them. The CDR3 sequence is CSVDRGLNTEAFF. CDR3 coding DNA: TGCAGCGTTGACAGGGGCCTGAACACTGAAGCTTTCTTT.

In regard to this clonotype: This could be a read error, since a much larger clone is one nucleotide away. CDR3 sequence: CASRLIIQGTEAFF. The CDR3 DNA follows: TGCGCCAGCCGCTTAATTATCCAGGGCACTGAAGCTTTCTTT. V usage is TRBV5-1 and J usage is TRBJ1-1; D perhaps matches TRBD1 (5 bases). Germline CDR1 SGHRS, CDR2 YFSETQ. CDR3 size: 14 residues.

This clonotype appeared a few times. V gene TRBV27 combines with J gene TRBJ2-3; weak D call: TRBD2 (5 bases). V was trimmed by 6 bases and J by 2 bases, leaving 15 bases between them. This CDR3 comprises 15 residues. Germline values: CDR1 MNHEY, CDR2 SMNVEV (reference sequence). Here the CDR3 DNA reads TGTGCCAGCAGCTCCTCGCGAGCGGCCACAGATACGCAGTATTTT. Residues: CASSSSRAATDTQYF.

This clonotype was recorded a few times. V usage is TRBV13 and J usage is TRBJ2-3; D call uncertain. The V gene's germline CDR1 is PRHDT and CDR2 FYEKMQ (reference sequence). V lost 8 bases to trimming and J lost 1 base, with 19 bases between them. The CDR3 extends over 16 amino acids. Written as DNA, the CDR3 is TGTGCCAGCCGGCTGGGGTCAGAGTTCGGCACAGATACGCAGTATTTT. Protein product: CASRLGSEFGTDTQYF.

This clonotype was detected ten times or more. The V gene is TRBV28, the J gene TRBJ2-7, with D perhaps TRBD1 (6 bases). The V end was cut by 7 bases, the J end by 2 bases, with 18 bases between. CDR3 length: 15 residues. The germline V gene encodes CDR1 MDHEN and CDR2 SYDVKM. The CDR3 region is CASTEGSRGPYEQYF. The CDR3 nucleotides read TGTGCCAGCACCGAGGGGAGCAGGGGCCCCTACGAGCAGTACTTC.

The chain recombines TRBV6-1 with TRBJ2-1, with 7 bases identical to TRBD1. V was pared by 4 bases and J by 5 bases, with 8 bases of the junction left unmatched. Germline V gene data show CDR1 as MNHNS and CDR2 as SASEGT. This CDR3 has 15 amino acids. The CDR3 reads CASSGLGGTNNEQFF. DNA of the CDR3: TGTGCCAGCAGTGGCCTAGGGGGCACAAACAATGAGCAGTTCTTC.

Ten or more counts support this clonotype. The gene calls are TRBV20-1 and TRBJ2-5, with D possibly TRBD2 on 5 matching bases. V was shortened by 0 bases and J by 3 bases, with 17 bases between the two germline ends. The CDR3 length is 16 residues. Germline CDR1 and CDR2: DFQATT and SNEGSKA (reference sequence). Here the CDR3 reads CSARDSQSIGEETQYF. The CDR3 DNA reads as TGCAGTGCTAGAGATTCCCAGTCCATCGGGGAAGAGACCCAGTACTTC.

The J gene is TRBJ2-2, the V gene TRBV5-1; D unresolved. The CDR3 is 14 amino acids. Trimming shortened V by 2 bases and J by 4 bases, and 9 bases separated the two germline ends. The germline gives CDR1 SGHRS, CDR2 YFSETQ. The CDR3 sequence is CASSFDTSTGELFF. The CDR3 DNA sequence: TGCGCCAGCAGCTTTGATACAAGCACCGGGGAGCTGTTTTTT.

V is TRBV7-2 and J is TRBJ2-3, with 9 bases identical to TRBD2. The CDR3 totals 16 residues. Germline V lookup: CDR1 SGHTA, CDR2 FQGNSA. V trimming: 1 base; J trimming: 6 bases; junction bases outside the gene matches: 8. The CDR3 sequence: CASSLDAGGLGDTQYF. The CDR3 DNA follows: TGTGCCAGCAGCTTAGACGCGGGAGGGCTCGGGGATACGCAGTATTTT.

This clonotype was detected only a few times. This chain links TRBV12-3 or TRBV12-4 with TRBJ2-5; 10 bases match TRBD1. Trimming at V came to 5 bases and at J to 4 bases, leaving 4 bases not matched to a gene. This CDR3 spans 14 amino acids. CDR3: CASSPDRGLETQYF. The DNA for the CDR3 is TGTGCCAGCAGTCCGGACAGGGGGTTAGAGACCCAGTACTTC.

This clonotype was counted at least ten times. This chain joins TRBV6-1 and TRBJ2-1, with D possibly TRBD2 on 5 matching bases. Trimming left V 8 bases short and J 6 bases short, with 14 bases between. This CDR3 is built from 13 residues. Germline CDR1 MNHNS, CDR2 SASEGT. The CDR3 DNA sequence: TGTGCCAGCGGAATTAGAGGGCCCAATGAGCAGTTCTTC. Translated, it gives CASGIRGPNEQFF.

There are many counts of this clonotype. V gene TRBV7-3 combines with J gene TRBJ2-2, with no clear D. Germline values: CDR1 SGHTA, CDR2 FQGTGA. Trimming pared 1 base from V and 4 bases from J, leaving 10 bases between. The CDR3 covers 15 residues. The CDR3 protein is CASSLMAGATGELFF. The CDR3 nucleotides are TGTGCCAGCAGCTTAATGGCTGGCGCCACCGGGGAGCTGTTTTTT.

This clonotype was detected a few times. The DNA for the CDR3 is TGCGCCAGCAGCCCGATTTTGGGCCTACGGGCCTACGAGCAGTACTTC. Protein sequence: CASSPILGLRAYEQYF. V and J are TRBV4-1 and TRBJ2-7; D is ambiguous. Trimming shortened V by 4 bases and J by 2 bases, and 18 bases separated the two germline ends. There are 16 residues in the CDR3. Germline V gene lookup returns CDR1 MGHRA and CDR2 YSYEKL.

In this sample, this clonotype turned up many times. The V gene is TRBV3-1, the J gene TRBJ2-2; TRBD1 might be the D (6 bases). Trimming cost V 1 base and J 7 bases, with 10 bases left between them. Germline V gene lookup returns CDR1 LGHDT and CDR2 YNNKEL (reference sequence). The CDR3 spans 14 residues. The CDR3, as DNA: TGTGCCAGCAGCCAAGTCACAGGGATCGGGGAGCTGTTTTTT. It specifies CASSQVTGIGELFF.

The CDR3 region has the DNA TGTGCCATCAGGGTCGATGGCGGCACCTACAATGAGCAGTTCTTC. Translating it yields CAIRVDGGTYNEQFF. This chain joins TRBV10-3 and TRBJ2-1; D remains ambiguous. This CDR3 is 15 amino acids long. Looked up from germline, CDR1 is ENHRY and CDR2 is SYGVKD. V was shortened by 6 bases and J by 2 bases, with 14 bases between the two germline ends.

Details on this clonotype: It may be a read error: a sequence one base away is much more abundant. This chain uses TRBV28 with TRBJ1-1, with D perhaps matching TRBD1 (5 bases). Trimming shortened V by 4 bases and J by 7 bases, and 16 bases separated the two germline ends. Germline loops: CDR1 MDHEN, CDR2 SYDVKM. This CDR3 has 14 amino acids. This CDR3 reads CASSWVVRALEAFF. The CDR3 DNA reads TGTGCCAGCAGTTGGGTCGTCAGGGCGCTTGAAGCTTTCTTT.

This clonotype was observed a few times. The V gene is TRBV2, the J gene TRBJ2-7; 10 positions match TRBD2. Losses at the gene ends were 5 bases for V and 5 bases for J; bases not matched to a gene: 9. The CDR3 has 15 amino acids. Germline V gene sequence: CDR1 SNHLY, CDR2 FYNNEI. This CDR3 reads CASSLITSGIDEQYF. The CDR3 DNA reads TGTGCCAGCAGTTTAATAACTAGCGGGATCGACGAGCAGTACTTC.

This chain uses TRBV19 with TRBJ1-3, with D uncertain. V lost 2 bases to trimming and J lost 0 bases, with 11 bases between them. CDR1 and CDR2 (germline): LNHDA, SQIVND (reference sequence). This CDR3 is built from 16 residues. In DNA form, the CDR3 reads TGTGCCAGTAGTATATTCGGCGTGAGCTCTGGAAACACCATATATTTT. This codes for CASSIFGVSSGNTIYF.

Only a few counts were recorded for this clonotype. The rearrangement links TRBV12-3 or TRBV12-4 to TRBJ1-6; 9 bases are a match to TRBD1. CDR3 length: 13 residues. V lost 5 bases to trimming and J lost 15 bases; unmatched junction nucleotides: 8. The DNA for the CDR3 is TGTGCCAGCAGTCCAAGACAGGGGGGACTCCTCCACTTT. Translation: CASSPRQGGLLHF.

CDR3 nucleotide sequence: TGTGCCAGCAGTAGACAGGGTGGATATTCACCCCTCCACTTT. Protein product: CASSRQGGYSPLHF. The rearrangement joins TRBV6-1 to TRBJ1-6, with 7 bases lining up with TRBD1. J was trimmed by 8 bases and V by 5 bases; bases with no gene match: 6. The CDR3 runs to 14 residues. From germline, CDR1 is MNHNS and CDR2 SASEGT.

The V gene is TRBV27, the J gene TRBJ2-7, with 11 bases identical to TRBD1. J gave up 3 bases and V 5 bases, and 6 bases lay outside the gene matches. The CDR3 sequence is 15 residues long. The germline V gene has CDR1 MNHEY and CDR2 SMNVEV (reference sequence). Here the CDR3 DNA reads TGTGCCAGCAGTCCAGGCGGGACAGGGGGCTACGAGCAGTACTTC. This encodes CASSPGGTGGYEQYF.

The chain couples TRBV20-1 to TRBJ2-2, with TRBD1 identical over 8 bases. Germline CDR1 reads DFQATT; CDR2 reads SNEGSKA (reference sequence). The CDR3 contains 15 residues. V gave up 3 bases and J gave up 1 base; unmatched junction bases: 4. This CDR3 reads CSARPGTGNTGELFF. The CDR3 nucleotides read TGCAGTGCTAGGCCCGGGACAGGGAACACCGGGGAGCTGTTTTTT.

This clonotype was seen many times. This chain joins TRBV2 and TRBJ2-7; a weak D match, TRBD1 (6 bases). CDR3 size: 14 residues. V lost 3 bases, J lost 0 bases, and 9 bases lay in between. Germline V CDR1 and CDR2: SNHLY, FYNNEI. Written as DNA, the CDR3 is TGTGCCAGCAGTGAGGACAGCGTCTCCTACGAGCAGTACTTC. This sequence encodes CASSEDSVSYEQYF.

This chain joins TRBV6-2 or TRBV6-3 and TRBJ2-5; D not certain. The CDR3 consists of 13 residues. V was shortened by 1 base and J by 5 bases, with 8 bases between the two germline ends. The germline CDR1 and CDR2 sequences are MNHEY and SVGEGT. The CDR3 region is CASSYYLGETQYF. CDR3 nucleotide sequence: TGTGCCAGCAGTTACTACCTGGGTGAGACCCAGTACTTC.

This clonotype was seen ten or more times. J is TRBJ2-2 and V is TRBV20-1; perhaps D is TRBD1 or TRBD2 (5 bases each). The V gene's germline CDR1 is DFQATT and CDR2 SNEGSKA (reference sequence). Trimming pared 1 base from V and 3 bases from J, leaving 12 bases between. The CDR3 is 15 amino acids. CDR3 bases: TGCAGTGCTAGAGGTGGGGGAGTCTACACCGGGGAGCTGTTTTTT. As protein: CSARGGGVYTGELFF.